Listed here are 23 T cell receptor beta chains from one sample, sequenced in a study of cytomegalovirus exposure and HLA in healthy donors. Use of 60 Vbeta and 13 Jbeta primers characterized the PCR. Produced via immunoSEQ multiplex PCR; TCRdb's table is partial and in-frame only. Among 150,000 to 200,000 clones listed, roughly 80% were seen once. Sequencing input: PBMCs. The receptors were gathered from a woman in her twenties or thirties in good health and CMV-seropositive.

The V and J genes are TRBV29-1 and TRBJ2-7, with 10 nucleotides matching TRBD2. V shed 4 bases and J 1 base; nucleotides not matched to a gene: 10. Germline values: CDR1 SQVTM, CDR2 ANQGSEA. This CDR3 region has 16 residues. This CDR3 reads CSVGLAGEAGSYEQYF. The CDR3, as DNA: TGCAGCGTTGGTCTAGCGGGAGAGGCTGGGTCCTACGAGCAGTACTTC.

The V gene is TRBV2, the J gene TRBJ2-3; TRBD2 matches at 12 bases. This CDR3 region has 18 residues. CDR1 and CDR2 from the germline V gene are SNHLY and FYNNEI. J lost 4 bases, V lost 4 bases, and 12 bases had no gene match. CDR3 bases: TGTGCCAGCAGTGGGGCTAGCGGGGGGGCCTTTAGTGCAGATACGCAGTATTTT. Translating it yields CASSGASGGAFSADTQYF.

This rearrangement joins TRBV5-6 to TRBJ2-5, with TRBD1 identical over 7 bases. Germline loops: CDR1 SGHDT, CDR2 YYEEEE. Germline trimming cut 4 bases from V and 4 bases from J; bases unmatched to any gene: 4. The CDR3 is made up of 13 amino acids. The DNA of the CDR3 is TGTGCCAGCAGCCTAACAGGGGCAGAGACCCAGTACTTC. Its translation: CASSLTGAETQYF. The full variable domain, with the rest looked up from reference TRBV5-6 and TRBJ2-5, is DAGVTQSPTHLIKTRGQQVTLRCSPKSGHDTVSWYQQALGQGPQFIFQYYEEEERQRGNFPDRFSGHQFPNYSSELNVNALLLGDSALYLCASSLTGAETQYFGPGTRLLVL.

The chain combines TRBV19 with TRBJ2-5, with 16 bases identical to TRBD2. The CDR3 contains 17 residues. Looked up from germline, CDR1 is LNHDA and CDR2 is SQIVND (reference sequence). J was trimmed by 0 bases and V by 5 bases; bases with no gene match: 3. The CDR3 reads CASSLGLAGGNQETQYF. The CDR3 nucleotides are TGTGCCAGTAGTCTGGGACTAGCGGGGGGGAACCAAGAGACCCAGTACTTC.

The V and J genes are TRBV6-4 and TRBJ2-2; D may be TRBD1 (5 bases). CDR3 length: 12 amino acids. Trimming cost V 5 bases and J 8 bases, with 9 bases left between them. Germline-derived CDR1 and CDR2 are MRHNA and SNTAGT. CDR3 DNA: TGTGCCAGCAGTTTCCCAGGGGGGGAGCTGTTTTTT. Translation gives CASSFPGGELFF.

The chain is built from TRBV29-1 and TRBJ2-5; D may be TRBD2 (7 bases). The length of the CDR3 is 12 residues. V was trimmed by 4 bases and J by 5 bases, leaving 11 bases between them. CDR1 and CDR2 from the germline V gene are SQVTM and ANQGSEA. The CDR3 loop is CSVVGRGETQYF. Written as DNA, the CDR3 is TGCAGCGTTGTGGGGAGGGGGGAGACCCAGTACTTC.

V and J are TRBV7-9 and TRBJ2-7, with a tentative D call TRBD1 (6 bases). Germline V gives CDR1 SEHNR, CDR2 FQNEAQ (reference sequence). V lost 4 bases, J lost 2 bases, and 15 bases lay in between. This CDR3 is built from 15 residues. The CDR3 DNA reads TGTGCCAGCAGCTCGACCCCACAGGGAACCTACGAGCAGTACTTC. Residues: CASSSTPQGTYEQYF. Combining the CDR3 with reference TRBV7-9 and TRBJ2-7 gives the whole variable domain DTGVSQNPRHKITKRGQNVTFRCDPISEHNRLYWYRQTLGQGPEFLTYFQNEAQLEKSRLLSDRFSAERPKGSFSTLEIQRTEQGDSAMYLCASSSTPQGTYEQYFGPGTRLTVT.

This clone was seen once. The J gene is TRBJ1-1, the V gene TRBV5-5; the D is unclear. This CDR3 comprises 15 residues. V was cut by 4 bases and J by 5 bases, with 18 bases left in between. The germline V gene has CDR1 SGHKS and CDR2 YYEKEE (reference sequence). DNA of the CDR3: TGTGCCAGCAGCCGCCCAACCTGGAGAATGACTGAAGCTTTCTTT. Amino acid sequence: CASSRPTWRMTEAFF.

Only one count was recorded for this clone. Written as DNA, the CDR3 is TGTGCCAGCAGCTTCGTCGGGAGTGACTACGAGCAGTACTTC. Translation gives CASSFVGSDYEQYF. The rearrangement links TRBV7-9 to TRBJ2-7; tentatively, D is TRBD2 (6 bases). The CDR3 loop spans 14 amino acids. Germline assignment: CDR1 SEHNR and CDR2 FQNEAQ (reference sequence). V was cut by 3 bases and J by 3 bases, with 12 bases left in between.

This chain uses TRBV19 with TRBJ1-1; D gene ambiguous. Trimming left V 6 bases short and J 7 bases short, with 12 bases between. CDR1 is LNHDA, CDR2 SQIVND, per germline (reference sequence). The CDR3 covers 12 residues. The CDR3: CASRRRGFEAFF. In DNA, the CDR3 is TGTGCCAGTAGGCGCCGGGGTTTTGAAGCTTTCTTT.

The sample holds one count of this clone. The CDR3 DNA is TGTGCCAGCAGCTCTTACAGGGCGTCGGGCTATGGCTACACCTTC. Protein sequence: CASSSYRASGYGYTF. The genes are TRBV5-6 and TRBJ1-2; tentatively, D is TRBD1 (6 bases). V gave up 3 bases and J gave up 4 bases, with 16 bases separating them. The CDR3 covers 15 residues. Germline values: CDR1 SGHDT, CDR2 YYEEEE.

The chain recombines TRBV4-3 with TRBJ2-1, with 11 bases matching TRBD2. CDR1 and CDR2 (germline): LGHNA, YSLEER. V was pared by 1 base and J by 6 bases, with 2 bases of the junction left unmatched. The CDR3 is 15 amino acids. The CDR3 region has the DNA TGCGCCAGCAGCCAAGCACTAGCGGGGGCCAATGAGCAGTTCTTC. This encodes CASSQALAGANEQFF.

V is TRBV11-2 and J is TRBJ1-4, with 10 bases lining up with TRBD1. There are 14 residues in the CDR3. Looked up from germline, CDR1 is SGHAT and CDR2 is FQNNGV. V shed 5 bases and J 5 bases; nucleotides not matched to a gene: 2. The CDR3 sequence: CASSGDRGNEKLFF. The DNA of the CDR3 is TGTGCCAGCAGCGGGGACAGGGGCAATGAAAAACTGTTTTTT. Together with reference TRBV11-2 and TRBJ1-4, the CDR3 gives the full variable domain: EAGVAQSPRYKIIEKRQSVAFWCNPISGHATLYWYQQILGQGPKLLIQFQNNGVVDDSQLPKDRFSAERLKGVDSTLKIQPAKLEDSAVYLCASSGDRGNEKLFFGSGTQLSVL.

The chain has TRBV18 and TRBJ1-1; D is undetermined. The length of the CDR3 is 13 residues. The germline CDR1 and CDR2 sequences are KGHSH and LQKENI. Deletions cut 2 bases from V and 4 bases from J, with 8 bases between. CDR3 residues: CASSPLRGTEAFF. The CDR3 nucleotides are TGTGCCAGCTCACCATTACGGGGCACTGAAGCTTTCTTT.

CDR3 residues: CASSYLPSSYNSPLHF. The CDR3, as DNA: TGTGCCAGCAGTTACTTGCCGAGCTCCTATAATTCACCCCTCCACTTT. The rearrangement joins TRBV6-6 to TRBJ1-6; D is uncertain. The germline gives CDR1 MNHNY, CDR2 SVGAGI (reference sequence). Trimming removed 1 base from V and 0 bases from J, with 7 bases in between. This CDR3 spans 16 amino acids.

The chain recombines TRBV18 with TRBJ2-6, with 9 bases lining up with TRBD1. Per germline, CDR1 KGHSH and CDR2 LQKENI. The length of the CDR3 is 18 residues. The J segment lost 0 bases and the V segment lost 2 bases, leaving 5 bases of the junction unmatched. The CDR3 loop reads CASSPVGTGRSGANVLTF. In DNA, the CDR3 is TGTGCCAGCTCACCAGTAGGGACAGGGCGCTCTGGGGCCAACGTCCTGACTTTC.

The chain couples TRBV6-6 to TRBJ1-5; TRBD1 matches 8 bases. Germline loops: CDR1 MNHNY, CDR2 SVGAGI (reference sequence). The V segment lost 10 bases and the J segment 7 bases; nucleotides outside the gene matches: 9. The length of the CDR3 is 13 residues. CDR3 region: CATGKGTGQPQHF. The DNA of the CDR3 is TGTGCCACGGGGAAGGGGACAGGACAGCCCCAGCATTTT.

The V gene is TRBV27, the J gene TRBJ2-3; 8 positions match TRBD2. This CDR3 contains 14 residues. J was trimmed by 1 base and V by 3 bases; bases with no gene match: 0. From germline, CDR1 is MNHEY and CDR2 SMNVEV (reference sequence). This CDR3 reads CASSLREGTDTQYF. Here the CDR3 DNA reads TGTGCCAGCAGTTTGCGGGAGGGCACAGATACGCAGTATTTT.

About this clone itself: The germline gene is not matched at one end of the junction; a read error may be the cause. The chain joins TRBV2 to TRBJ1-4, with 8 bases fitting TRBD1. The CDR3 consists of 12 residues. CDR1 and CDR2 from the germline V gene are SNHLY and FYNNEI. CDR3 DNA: TGTGCCAGCCTATCGTTTCAGGGGGCAGGGGTTTTT. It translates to CASLSFQGAGVF.

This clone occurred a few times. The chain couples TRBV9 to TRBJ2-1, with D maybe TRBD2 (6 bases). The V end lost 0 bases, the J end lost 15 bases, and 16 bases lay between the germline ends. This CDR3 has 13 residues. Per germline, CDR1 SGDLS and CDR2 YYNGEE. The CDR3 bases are TGTGCCAGCAGCGTAGCTGGTGGGGGGAGGCGGTTCTTC. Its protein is CASSVAGGGRRFF.

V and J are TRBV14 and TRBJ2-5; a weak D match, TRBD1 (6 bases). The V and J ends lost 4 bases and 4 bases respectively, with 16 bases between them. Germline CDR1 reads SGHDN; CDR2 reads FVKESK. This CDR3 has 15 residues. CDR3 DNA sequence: TGTGCCAGCAGCCCCTGGGGGCAGGGTGCAGAGACCCAGTACTTC. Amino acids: CASSPWGQGAETQYF.

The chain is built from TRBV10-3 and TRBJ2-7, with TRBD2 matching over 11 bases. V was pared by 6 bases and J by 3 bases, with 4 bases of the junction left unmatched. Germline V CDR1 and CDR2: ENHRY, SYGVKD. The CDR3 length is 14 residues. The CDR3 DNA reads TGTGCCATCAGAGGGACTAGCGGAGACTACGAGCAGTACTTC. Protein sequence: CAIRGTSGDYEQYF.

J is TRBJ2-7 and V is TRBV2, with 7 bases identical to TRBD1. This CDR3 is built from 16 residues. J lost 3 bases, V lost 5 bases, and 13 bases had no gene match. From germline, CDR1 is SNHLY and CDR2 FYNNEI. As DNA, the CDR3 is TGTGCCAGCAGTCCTCCCCGACAGGGAAGTAGCTACGAGCAGTACTTC. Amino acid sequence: CASSPPRQGSSYEQYF.